One sample yielded the 22 T cell receptor beta chains listed below, sequenced in a study of blood T cell repertoires in COVID-19. Assay used: immunoSEQ multiplex PCR; TCRdb lists only in-frame clones, some missing. The repertoire holds 130,000 or so clones, with about 80% as singletons. Sequenced material: peripheral blood. These receptors were collected from a man aged 60 to 75 with active or convalescent COVID-19.

This clone turned up a few times. The rearrangement links TRBV7-9 to TRBJ1-1, with 10 bases identical to TRBD1. Trimming at V came to 2 bases and at J to 5 bases, leaving 5 bases not matched to a gene. The V gene's germline CDR1 is SEHNR and CDR2 FQNEAQ (reference sequence). The CDR3 spans 15 residues. The CDR3 reads CASSLSRQGATEAFF. The CDR3 region has the DNA TGTGCCAGCAGCTTAAGTCGACAGGGGGCGACTGAAGCTTTCTTT.

This clone showed up many times. This chain joins TRBV9 and TRBJ2-7; D is possibly TRBD1 (5 bases). Germline loops: CDR1 SGDLS, CDR2 YYNGEE. The CDR3 extends over 15 amino acids. Trimming stripped 0 bases from V and 3 bases from J, with 13 bases between. CDR3 protein: CASSVDLGRGYEQYF. The CDR3 bases are TGTGCCAGCAGCGTAGATCTGGGGCGCGGCTACGAGCAGTACTTC.

In nucleotides, the CDR3 is TGTGCCAGCAGGATGCGAGATACGCAGTATTTT. Translating it yields CASRMRDTQYF. The chain is built from TRBV27 and TRBJ2-3, with D unclear. CDR3 length: 11 amino acids. In germline, CDR1 is MNHEY, CDR2 SMNVEV (reference sequence). V gave up 6 bases and J gave up 5 bases, with 6 bases separating them.

This clone was recorded a few times. The rearrangement joins TRBV29-1 to TRBJ2-7, with TRBD2 matching 11 bases. The V segment lost 6 bases and the J segment 6 bases; nucleotides outside the gene matches: 13. The CDR3 has 15 amino acids. Germline CDR1 and CDR2: SQVTM and ANQGSEA. The CDR3 protein is CSVGGVLAGGSEQYF. CDR3 bases: TGCAGCGTGGGGGGGGTGCTAGCGGGAGGTTCCGAGCAGTACTTC.

The CDR3 DNA sequence: TGTGCCAGCAACCGGGGTTCCTATGGCTACACCTTC. Translated: CASNRGSYGYTF. The genes are TRBV3-1 (or the pseudogene TRBV3-2) and TRBJ1-2; D gene ambiguous. Trimming removed 7 bases at V and 4 bases at J, with 10 bases between. The CDR3 length is 12 residues. Germline V CDR1 and CDR2: LGHDT, YNNKEL (reference sequence).

This chain joins TRBV9 and TRBJ2-2; D is undetermined. Trimming left V 0 bases short and J 4 bases short, with 4 bases between. Germline V lookup: CDR1 SGDLS, CDR2 YYNGEE. The CDR3 runs 13 residues. The chain's CDR3 is CASSVAFTGELFF. The CDR3 DNA is TGTGCCAGCAGCGTAGCGTTCACCGGGGAGCTGTTTTTT.

This clone was observed a single time. The DNA for the CDR3 is TGCAGCGTTGGAGGACAGGGGAACTATGGCTACACCTTC. This codes for CSVGGQGNYGYTF. The rearrangement joins TRBV29-1 to TRBJ1-2, with 9 bases lining up with TRBD1. V shed 4 bases and J 2 bases; nucleotides not matched to a gene: 2. Per the germline V gene, CDR1 is SQVTM and CDR2 is ANQGSEA. The CDR3 is made up of 13 amino acids.

J is TRBJ2-2 and V is TRBV5-6; TRBD2 matches at 10 bases. The CDR3 loop spans 15 amino acids. The V gene end was trimmed by 4 bases and the J gene end by 8 bases; junction bases not matched to a gene: 8. Germline V CDR1 and CDR2: SGHDT, YYEEEE. The CDR3 loop is CASSMGLAPEGELFF. The CDR3 DNA is TGTGCCAGCAGCATGGGACTAGCGCCAGAAGGGGAGCTGTTTTTT.

The V and J genes are TRBV11-2 and TRBJ2-3; 8 bases agree with TRBD1. V was pared by 5 bases and J by 1 base, with 8 bases of the junction left unmatched. The CDR3 runs to 16 residues. Germline CDR1 SGHAT, CDR2 FQNNGV. The chain's CDR3 is CASSLADRDGTDTQYF. In nucleotides, the CDR3 is TGTGCCAGCAGCCTCGCGGACAGGGATGGCACAGATACGCAGTATTTT.

The sample holds many counts of this clone. The CDR3 sequence: CASSGGGSNQPQHF. CDR3 coding DNA: TGTGCCAGCAGCGGCGGGGGGAGCAATCAGCCCCAGCATTTT. The V and J genes are TRBV6-5 and TRBJ1-5; the D gene is possibly TRBD1 (5 bases). Trimming stripped 6 bases from V and 1 base from J, with 10 bases between. The length of the CDR3 is 14 residues. Germline CDR1 reads MNHEY; CDR2 reads SVGAGI.

The rearrangement joins TRBV7-2 to TRBJ2-5; TRBD1 aligns across 7 bases. This CDR3 is built from 14 residues. Looked up from germline, CDR1 is SGHTA and CDR2 is FQGNSA. J gave up 2 bases and V 5 bases, and 5 bases lay outside the gene matches. The CDR3 region has the DNA TGTGCCAGCAGCCCCGGGACAGCACAAGAGACCCAGTACTTC. Its protein is CASSPGTAQETQYF.

This rearrangement joins TRBV7-2 to TRBJ2-1; D might be TRBD1 (8 bases). Germline assignment: CDR1 SGHTA and CDR2 FQGNSA. The CDR3 length is 15 residues. Between the trimmed V and J ends, which lost 1 base and 9 bases, there was a span of 16 bases. The CDR3 bases are TGTGCCAGCAGCTTAGTACAGGGGGGGGTCGGTGAGCAGTTCTTC. This codes for CASSLVQGGVGEQFF.

The chain couples TRBV2 to TRBJ2-3; possible D gene TRBD2, 7 bases. Germline V gives CDR1 SNHLY, CDR2 FYNNEI. The CDR3 covers 15 residues. V gave up 8 bases and J gave up 6 bases, with 21 bases separating them. In DNA, the CDR3 is TGTGCCAGCGGGGGGGCAAGGAGTTTTCCCGATACGCAGTATTTT. This gives the protein CASGGARSFPDTQYF.

This chain joins TRBV13 and TRBJ2-3; tentative D call: TRBD1 (6 bases). Per the germline V gene, CDR1 is PRHDT and CDR2 is FYEKMQ (reference sequence). The V end was cut by 4 bases, the J end by 2 bases, with 10 bases between. The CDR3 consists of 14 residues. Here the CDR3 DNA reads TGTGCCAGCAGCTCTGGACAGTCCACAGATACGCAGTATTTT. It translates to CASSSGQSTDTQYF.

This chain uses TRBV5-1 with TRBJ2-3, with 7 bases that match TRBD1. Germline lookup yields CDR1 SGHRS and CDR2 YFSETQ. Losses at the gene ends were 0 bases for V and 8 bases for J; bases not matched to a gene: 6. The CDR3 is 14 amino acids. CDR3 loop: CASSLGGQAGTQYF. The CDR3 DNA follows: TGCGCCAGCAGCTTGGGAGGACAGGCAGGTACGCAGTATTTT.

In this sample, this clone turned up once. This CDR3 is CASSGTSGRAGETQYF. CDR3 sequence (DNA): TGCGCCAGCAGCGGTACTAGCGGGAGGGCCGGGGAGACCCAGTACTTC. The chain combines TRBV5-1 with TRBJ2-5, with 13 nucleotides matching TRBD2. The CDR3 spans 16 residues. CDR1 is SGHRS, CDR2 YFSETQ, per germline. The J segment lost 5 bases and the V segment lost 4 bases, leaving 8 bases of the junction unmatched.

The chain couples TRBV3-1 (or the pseudogene TRBV3-2) to TRBJ2-5; 7 positions match TRBD2. Germline lookup yields CDR1 LGHDT and CDR2 YNNKEL (reference sequence). Trimming removed 1 base from V and 5 bases from J; junction bases left unmatched: 10. The CDR3 runs to 16 residues. The CDR3 sequence is CASSQADGGGAETQYF. CDR3 nucleotide sequence: TGTGCCAGCAGCCAAGCCGATGGGGGGGGTGCGGAGACCCAGTACTTC.

The genes are TRBV9 and TRBJ2-5; a weak D match, TRBD2 (5 bases). Trimming left V 0 bases short and J 5 bases short, with 11 bases between. The CDR3 is 14 residues long. Germline CDR1 reads SGDLS; CDR2 reads YYNGEE. The CDR3 spells CASSVAGVGETQYF. CDR3 in DNA: TGTGCCAGCAGCGTAGCCGGGGTCGGGGAGACCCAGTACTTC.

CDR3 amino acids: CASSEVLTGYTDTQYF. CDR3 coding DNA: TGTGCCAGCAGTGAAGTTCTGACAGGGTATACAGATACGCAGTATTTT. The chain recombines TRBV6-1 with TRBJ2-3; TRBD1 matches at 7 bases. Germline V gives CDR1 MNHNS, CDR2 SASEGT. V lost 1 base and J lost 3; bases outside the gene matches: 7. CDR3 length: 16 amino acids.

The V gene is TRBV7-2, the J gene TRBJ2-7; 8 nucleotides align to TRBD2. Losses at the gene ends were 1 base for V and 4 bases for J; bases not matched to a gene: 3. The germline V gene has CDR1 SGHTA and CDR2 FQGNSA. The CDR3 extends over 14 amino acids. The CDR3 sequence is CASSLVAGSYEQYF. CDR3 bases: TGTGCCAGCAGCTTAGTAGCGGGATCTTACGAGCAGTACTTC. The full variable domain, its missing parts supplied by reference TRBV7-2 and TRBJ2-7, is GAGVSQSPSNKVTEKGKDVELRCDPISGHTALYWYRQSLGQGLEFLIYFQGNSAPDKSGLPSDRFSAERTGGSVSTLTIQRTQQEDSAVYLCASSLVAGSYEQYFGPGTRLTVT.

The chain combines TRBV28 with TRBJ2-3; TRBD2 aligns across 13 bases. The CDR3 length is 19 residues. V dropped 2 bases and J dropped 1; count of bases not matched to a gene: 9. Looked up from germline, CDR1 is MDHEN and CDR2 is SYDVKM. The CDR3 protein is CASSLGLAGEGVGTDTQYF. For the CDR3, the DNA is TGTGCCAGCAGTTTAGGACTAGCGGGAGAAGGGGTCGGCACAGATACGCAGTATTTT.

This sequence joins TRBV4-2 and TRBJ2-7; maybe TRBD1 (6 bases). Germline V gene lookup returns CDR1 LGHNA and CDR2 YNFKEQ. The CDR3 has 16 residues. Between the trimmed V and J ends, which lost 4 bases and 6 bases, there was a span of 22 bases. The CDR3 is CASSPTSRQEVSEQYF. For the CDR3, the DNA is TGTGCCAGCAGCCCTACAAGTCGACAGGAGGTCTCCGAGCAGTACTTC.